Below, one T cell receptor (beta chain) is given with its context. Its antigen remains unidentified. This sample stems from a study of T cells in Graves' hyperthyroidism and ophthalmopathy. For ophthalmopathy patients, the Clinical Activity Score was at least 3 and the NOSPECS grade at least 4; duration was under 3 months. A roughly 9.3 ml volume of fresh peripheral blood provided the PBMCs. J gave up 2 bases and V 6 bases, and 12 bases lay outside the gene matches. Germline-derived CDR1 and CDR2 are DFQATT and SNEGSKA (reference sequence). This CDR3 region has 15 residues. General study findings and limits: Most thyroid clonotypes with frequency above 0.001 were detected in blood.

RNA transcripts provided the source from which TCR beta CDR3 regions were amplified. RT-PCR in the first round (using the HTBI primer set) targeted the TCR CDR3. TCRdb recomputed calls from the multiplex PCR reads with MiXCR, one row per CDR3 protein. The table has hundreds of thousands of distinct CDR3 sequences, 11% to 15% seen once. V is TRBV20-1 and J is TRBJ2-7, with 8 bases lining up with TRBD2. The source is a middle-aged man with Graves' ophthalmopathy. The sequenced sample consisted of blood. In nucleotides, the CDR3 is TGCAGTGCCCGAATCCCCGGGAGGGCGGCCTACGAGCAGTACTTC. Translating it yields CSARIPGRAAYEQYF.